A single sample is the source of the 6 T cell receptor beta chains below, sequenced in a study of OX40 agonist ivuxolimab in advanced cancers. Profiling relied on immunoSEQ multiplex PCR, and the TCRdb table lists in-frame clones only, not all of them. Among under 30,000 clones listed, 90% were seen once. The source material was CD4+ or CD8+ T cells sorted from blood, sampled in a trial of the OX40 agonist ivuxolimab. Source of these receptors: an adult with an advanced solid tumor such as melanoma, head and neck, liver or kidney cancer.

The CDR3: CASSLTSASYEQYF. The CDR3 nucleotides read TGTGCCAGCAGCCTGACTAGTGCGTCCTACGAGCAGTACTTC. The chain joins TRBV7-9 to TRBJ2-7; D possibly corresponds to TRBD2 (6 bases). V lost 5 bases and J lost 1, with 12 bases in between. This CDR3 spans 14 amino acids. Germline loops: CDR1 SEHNR, CDR2 FQNEAQ (reference sequence).

The chain carries TRBV2 and TRBJ2-7; the match to TRBD2 covers 14 bases. Trimming cost V 5 bases and J 3 bases; bases outside gene matches: 3. Germline V gene data show CDR1 as SNHLY and CDR2 as FYNNEI. The CDR3 totals 15 residues. This CDR3 is CASSPGTSGSYEQYF. As DNA, the CDR3 is TGTGCCAGCAGTCCCGGGACTAGCGGGAGCTACGAGCAGTACTTC.

The chain carries TRBV20-1 and TRBJ2-1; D gene unclear. This CDR3 is 11 amino acids long. CDR1 is DFQATT, CDR2 SNEGSKA, per germline (reference sequence). V gave up 7 bases and J gave up 1 base, with 5 bases separating them. The CDR3 is CSGRSYNEQFF. The DNA for the CDR3 is TGCAGTGGCAGGTCCTACAATGAGCAGTTCTTC.

The chain recombines TRBV5-5 with TRBJ1-1; 8 bases are shared with TRBD1. V was pared by 0 bases and J by 7 bases, with 2 bases of the junction left unmatched. Per germline, CDR1 SGHKS and CDR2 YYEKEE (reference sequence). This CDR3 contains 13 residues. In DNA form, the CDR3 reads TGTGCCAGCAGCTTGGGGACAGGGTTTGAAGCTTTCTTT. It encodes CASSLGTGFEAFF.

A remark on this clone: Other DNA sequences in the same sample also yield this CDR3. This rearrangement joins TRBV19 to TRBJ2-6; D not resolved. The V end lost 0 bases, the J end lost 1 base, and 28 bases lay between the germline ends. Germline values: CDR1 LNHDA, CDR2 SQIVND (reference sequence). The CDR3 is 23 amino acids. In DNA, the CDR3 is TGTGCCAGTAGTATAGAAAGTGAGGTTTTTTTAGCACCTGGAGAATCTGGGGCCAACGTCCTGACTTTC. This encodes CASSIESEVFLAPGESGANVLTF.

The V and J genes are TRBV7-8 and TRBJ2-3; D possibly corresponds to TRBD2 (5 bases). The CDR3 covers 14 residues. Deletions cut 5 bases from V and 5 bases from J, with 14 bases between. CDR1 is SGHVS and CDR2 is FQNEAQ in the germline V gene. The CDR3 region has the DNA TGTGCCAGCAGCCCCGCGGGTGTTGGAGATACGCAGTATTTT. Its translation is CASSPAGVGDTQYF. The full variable domain, in which reference TRBV7-8 and TRBJ2-3 provide the parts outside the CDR3, is GAGVSQSPRYKVAKRGQDVALRCDPISGHVSLFWYQQALGQGPEFLTYFQNEAQLDKSGLPSDRFFAERPEGSVSTLKIQRTQQEDSAVYLCASSPAGVGDTQYFGPGTRLTVL.